This T cell receptor beta chain was recovered during a study of T cell responses to AZD1222 COVID-19 vaccine. Losses at the gene ends were 6 bases for V and 7 bases for J; bases not matched to a gene: 3. The CDR3 has 12 residues. CDR1 KGHSH and CDR2 LQKENI come from the germline V gene. Only in-frame clones appear in the TCRdb table, and some are missing; sequencing was by immunoSEQ multiplex PCR. The table shows under 300,000 clones, with over 90% occurring only once. The chain combines TRBV18 with TRBJ2-3; 8 bases match TRBD2. The sample was peripheral blood, taken on day 0 of AZD1222 vaccination. This TCR came from an adult in good health. CDR3 region: CASSPGGNTQYF. The CDR3 DNA follows: TGTGCCAGCTCGCCGGGGGGGAATACGCAGTATTTT.